The 11 T cell receptor beta chains below come from one sample, sequenced in a study of CD8 T cells in Susac syndrome. Reverse transcription of about 0.5 to 1 ug RNA used random hexamers. One entry per CDR3 protein, called by TCRdb with MiXCR from the immunoSEQ multiplex PCR reads. The sample has roughly 84,000 distinct CDR3 sequences; approximately 96% are singletons. The sequenced material came from CD8+ T cells from PBMCs. The receptors derive from a human donor with Susac syndrome.

This chain connects TRBV27 to TRBJ1-1; TRBD1 aligns across 9 bases. The germline V gene has CDR1 MNHEY and CDR2 SMNVEV (reference sequence). The J segment lost 4 bases and the V segment lost 6 bases, leaving 9 bases of the junction unmatched. The CDR3 length is 15 residues. CDR3 in amino acids: CASSPNRGRVTEAFF. CDR3 DNA: TGTGCCAGCAGCCCCAACAGGGGGCGGGTCACTGAAGCTTTCTTT.

This rearrangement joins TRBV7-6 to TRBJ2-3; 7 nucleotides agree with TRBD2. Losses at the gene ends were 1 base for V and 4 bases for J; bases not matched to a gene: 5. CDR3 length equals 15 residues. The germline gives CDR1 SGHVS, CDR2 FNYEAQ. DNA for the CDR3: TGTGCCAGCAGCTTAGGGGGGGGAGTGGCAGATACGCAGTATTTT. It specifies CASSLGGGVADTQYF. The full variable domain, its missing parts supplied by reference TRBV7-6 and TRBJ2-3, is GAGVSQSPRYKVTKRGQDVALRCDPISGHVSLYWYRQALGQGPEFLTYFNYEAQQDKSGLPNDRFSAERPEGSISTLTIQRTEQRDSAMYRCASSLGGGVADTQYFGPGTRLTVL.

The chain is built from TRBV11-2 and TRBJ2-3; D unresolved. From germline, CDR1 is SGHAT and CDR2 FQNNGV. This CDR3 region has 13 residues. The V end was cut by 0 bases, the J end by 7 bases, with 8 bases between. The CDR3 loop is CASSLEPQHTQYF. CDR3 coding DNA: TGTGCCAGCAGCTTAGAGCCCCAGCATACGCAGTATTTT.

The chain joins TRBV19 to TRBJ2-4; D call uncertain. The CDR3 extends over 11 amino acids. Germline V CDR1 and CDR2: LNHDA, SQIVND (reference sequence). V lost 7 bases and J 8 bases, leaving 9 bases between the germline ends. CDR3 sequence reads: CASTSGDIQYF. The CDR3 DNA follows: TGTGCCAGTACCAGTGGAGACATTCAGTACTTC.

The count of this clonotype is one. DNA for the CDR3: TGTGCCAGCAGCGTAGTAGAGGGTTTAACTGAAGCTTTCTTT. It specifies CASSVVEGLTEAFF. This sequence joins TRBV9 and TRBJ1-1, with D hard to call. The CDR3 is 14 residues long. Trimming left V 0 bases short and J 5 bases short, with 11 bases between. From germline, CDR1 is SGDLS and CDR2 YYNGEE.

The rearrangement links TRBV28 to TRBJ2-3; D is possibly TRBD1 (6 bases). The germline V gene has CDR1 MDHEN and CDR2 SYDVKM. This CDR3 contains 12 residues. V shed 6 bases and J shed 5 bases, with 9 bases lying between them. The CDR3 here is CASSGQLDTQYF. CDR3 sequence (DNA): TGTGCCAGCAGCGGACAGTTAGATACGCAGTATTTT.

The chain employs TRBV20-1 and TRBJ1-6; perhaps TRBD1 as D (5 bases). V lost 2 bases and J lost 7, with 9 bases in between. Germline V gene sequence: CDR1 DFQATT, CDR2 SNEGSKA (reference sequence). CDR3 length: 13 residues. For the CDR3, the DNA is TGCAGTGCTAGATATGCAGGGAATTCACCCCTCCACTTT. It is translated as CSARYAGNSPLHF.

The chain has TRBV5-1 and TRBJ2-7, with 8 bases lining up with TRBD1. CDR3 length: 13 amino acids. V shed 5 bases, J shed 4 bases, and the junction held 5 bases outside the gene matches. Germline CDR1 SGHRS, CDR2 YFSETQ. The CDR3 sequence is CASRIGQGYEQYV. In DNA, the CDR3 is TGCGCCAGCAGGATCGGACAGGGTTACGAGCAGTACGTC.

The rearrangement joins TRBV5-6 to TRBJ2-7; D possibly uses TRBD1 or TRBD2 (5 bases each). With 4 bases removed from V and 6 bases from J, the gap between germline ends came to 8 bases. The germline V gene encodes CDR1 SGHDT and CDR2 YYEEEE. This CDR3 has 11 amino acids. In DNA form, the CDR3 reads TGTGCCAGCAGCACCGGGGCCGAGCAGTACTTC. The encoded protein is CASSTGAEQYF. The whole variable domain, remainder taken from reference TRBV5-6 and TRBJ2-7, is DAGVTQSPTHLIKTRGQQVTLRCSPKSGHDTVSWYQQALGQGPQFIFQYYEEEERQRGNFPDRFSGHQFPNYSSELNVNALLLGDSALYLCASSTGAEQYFGPGTRLTVT.

The chain joins TRBV20-1 to TRBJ2-5, with D unclear. V was shortened by 3 bases and J by 4 bases, with 9 bases between the two germline ends. CDR1 and CDR2 from the germline V gene are DFQATT and SNEGSKA (reference sequence). This CDR3 is 12 amino acids long. The CDR3 region has the DNA TGCAGTGCTAGGACAAGGCTAGAGACCCAGTACTTC. Amino acid sequence: CSARTRLETQYF.

The genes are TRBV29-1 and TRBJ2-5, with D possibly matching TRBD1 (6 bases). The V and J ends lost 7 bases and 0 bases respectively, with 9 bases between them. The CDR3 has 12 amino acids. Germline CDR1 reads SQVTM; CDR2 reads ANQGSEA. The CDR3 nucleotides are TGCAGCGCTCACAGGGACCAAGAGACCCAGTACTTC. Protein sequence: CSAHRDQETQYF.